This T cell receptor beta chain appears in the sequencing data of a study of T cell repertoires in cytomegalovirus infection. Across the whole study: CMV epitopes used comprised recently identified HLA-C-restricted ones and well-studied HLA-B-restricted ones. TCR beta signatures that were public indicated CMV infection and matching HLA type.

MiXCR, run by TCRdb on the reads, gives a single entry per CDR3 protein. The sample consists of roughly 120,000 distinct CDR3 sequences, about 32% of them appearing once. This CDR3 has 15 amino acids. The V gene's germline CDR1 is SGHVS and CDR2 FNYEAQ. After removal of 6 bases from V and 1 base from J, the junction contained 8 bases not matched to a gene. Study-wide findings and caveats: Summed frequency of public TCR beta families distinguished CMV carriers with the relevant HLA. The ex vivo response showed dominance by HLA-C-restricted CMV-specific TCR beta clonotypes.

About this clonotype: Its antigen is unidentified.

V usage is TRBV7-6 and J usage is TRBJ1-1; TRBD1 agrees at 7 bases. The sequenced sample was CD8+ T cells from cultured PBMCs, obtained from culture after CMV antigen stimulation. The sequence was obtained from a human donor in good health (CMV status not recorded). Some clones in this sample may be carry-over from other donors' samples. CDR3 region: CASSILQGWNTEAFF. The CDR3, as DNA: TGTGCCAGCAGTATCCTACAGGGGTGGAACACTGAAGCTTTCTTT.